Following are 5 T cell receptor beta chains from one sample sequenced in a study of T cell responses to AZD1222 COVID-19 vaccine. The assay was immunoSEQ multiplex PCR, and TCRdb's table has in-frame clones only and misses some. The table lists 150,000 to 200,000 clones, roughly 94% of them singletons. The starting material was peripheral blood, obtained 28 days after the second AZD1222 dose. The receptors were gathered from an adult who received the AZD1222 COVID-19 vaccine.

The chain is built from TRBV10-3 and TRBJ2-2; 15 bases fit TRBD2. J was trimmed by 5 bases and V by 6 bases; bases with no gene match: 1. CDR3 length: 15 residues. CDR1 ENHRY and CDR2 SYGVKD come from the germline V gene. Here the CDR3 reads CAISGLAGGTGELFF. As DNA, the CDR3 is TGTGCCATCAGCGGACTAGCGGGAGGGACCGGGGAGCTGTTTTTT.

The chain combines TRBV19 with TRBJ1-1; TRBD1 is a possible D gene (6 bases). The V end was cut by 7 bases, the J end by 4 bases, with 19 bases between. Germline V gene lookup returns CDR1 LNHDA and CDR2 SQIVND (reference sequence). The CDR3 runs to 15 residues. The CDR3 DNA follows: TGTGCCAGTACCTTCGGGCGGGGGCGTGGCACTGAAGCTTTCTTT. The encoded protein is CASTFGRGRGTEAFF.

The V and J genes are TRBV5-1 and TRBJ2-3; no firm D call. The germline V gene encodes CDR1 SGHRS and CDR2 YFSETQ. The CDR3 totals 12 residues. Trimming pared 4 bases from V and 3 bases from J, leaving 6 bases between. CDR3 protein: CASSIRTDTQYF. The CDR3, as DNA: TGCGCCAGCAGCATAAGGACAGATACGCAGTATTTT.

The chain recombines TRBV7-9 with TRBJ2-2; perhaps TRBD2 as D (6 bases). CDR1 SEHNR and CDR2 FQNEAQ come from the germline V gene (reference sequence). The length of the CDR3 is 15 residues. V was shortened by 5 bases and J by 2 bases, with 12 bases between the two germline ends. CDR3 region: CASSPRAGNTGELFF. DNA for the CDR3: TGTGCCAGCAGCCCACGGGCGGGAAACACCGGGGAGCTGTTTTTT.

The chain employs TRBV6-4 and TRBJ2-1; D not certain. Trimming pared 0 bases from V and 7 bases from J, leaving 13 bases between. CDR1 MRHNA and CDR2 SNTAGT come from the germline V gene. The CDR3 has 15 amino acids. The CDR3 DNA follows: TGTGCCAGCAGTGACTCAACTAAACAACTGAATGAGCAGTTCTTC. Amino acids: CASSDSTKQLNEQFF.